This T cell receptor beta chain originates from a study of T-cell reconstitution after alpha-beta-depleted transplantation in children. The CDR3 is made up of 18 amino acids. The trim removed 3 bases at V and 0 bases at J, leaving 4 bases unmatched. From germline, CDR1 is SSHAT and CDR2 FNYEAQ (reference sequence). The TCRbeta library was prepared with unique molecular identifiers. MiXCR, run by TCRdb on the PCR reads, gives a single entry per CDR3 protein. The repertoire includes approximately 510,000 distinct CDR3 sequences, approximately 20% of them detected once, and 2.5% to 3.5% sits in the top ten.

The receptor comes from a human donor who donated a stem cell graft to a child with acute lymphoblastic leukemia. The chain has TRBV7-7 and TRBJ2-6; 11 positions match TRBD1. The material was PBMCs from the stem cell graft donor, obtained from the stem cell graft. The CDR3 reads CASSFMGTGGSGANVLTF. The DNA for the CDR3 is TGTGCCAGCAGCTTCATGGGGACAGGGGGCTCTGGGGCCAACGTCCTGACTTTC.